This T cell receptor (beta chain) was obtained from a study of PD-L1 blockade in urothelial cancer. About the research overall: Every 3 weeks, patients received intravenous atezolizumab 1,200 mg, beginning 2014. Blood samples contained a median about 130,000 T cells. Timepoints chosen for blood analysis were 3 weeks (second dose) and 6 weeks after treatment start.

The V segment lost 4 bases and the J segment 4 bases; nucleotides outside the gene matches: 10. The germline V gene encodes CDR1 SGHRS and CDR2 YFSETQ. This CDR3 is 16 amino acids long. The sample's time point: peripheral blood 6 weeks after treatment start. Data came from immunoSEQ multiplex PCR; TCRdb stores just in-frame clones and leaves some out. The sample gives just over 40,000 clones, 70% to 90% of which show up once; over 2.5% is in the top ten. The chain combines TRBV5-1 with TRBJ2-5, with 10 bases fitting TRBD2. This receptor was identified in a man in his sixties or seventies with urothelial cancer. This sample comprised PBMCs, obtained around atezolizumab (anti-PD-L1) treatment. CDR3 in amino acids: CASSDSGRRIAETQYF. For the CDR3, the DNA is TGCGCCAGCAGCGATAGCGGGAGGCGGATTGCAGAGACCCAGTACTTC.